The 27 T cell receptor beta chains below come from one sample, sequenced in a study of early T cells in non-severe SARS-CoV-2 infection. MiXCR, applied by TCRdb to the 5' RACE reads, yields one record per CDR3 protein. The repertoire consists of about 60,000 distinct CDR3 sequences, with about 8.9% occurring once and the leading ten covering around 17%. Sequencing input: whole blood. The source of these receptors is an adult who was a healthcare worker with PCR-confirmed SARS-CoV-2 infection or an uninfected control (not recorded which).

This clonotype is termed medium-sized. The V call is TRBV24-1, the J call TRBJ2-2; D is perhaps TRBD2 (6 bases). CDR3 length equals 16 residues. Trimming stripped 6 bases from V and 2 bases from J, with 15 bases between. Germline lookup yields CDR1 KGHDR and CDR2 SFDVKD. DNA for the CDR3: TGTGCCACCAGTAGTCCAAGGGGACTCAACACCGGGGAGCTGTTTTTT. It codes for CATSSPRGLNTGELFF.

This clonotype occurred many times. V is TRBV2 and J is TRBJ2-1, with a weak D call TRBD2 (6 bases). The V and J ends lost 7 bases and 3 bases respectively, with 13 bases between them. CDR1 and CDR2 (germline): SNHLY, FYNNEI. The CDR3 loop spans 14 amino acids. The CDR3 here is CASNLGTYYNEQFF. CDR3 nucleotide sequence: TGTGCCAGCAATCTTGGGACTTACTACAATGAGCAGTTCTTC.

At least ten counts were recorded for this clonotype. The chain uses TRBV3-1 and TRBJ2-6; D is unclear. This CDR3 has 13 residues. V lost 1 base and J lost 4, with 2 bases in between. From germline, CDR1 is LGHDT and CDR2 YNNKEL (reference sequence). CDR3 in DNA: TGTGCCAGCAGCCAAGGCGGGGCCAACGTCCTGACTTTC. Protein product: CASSQGGANVLTF.

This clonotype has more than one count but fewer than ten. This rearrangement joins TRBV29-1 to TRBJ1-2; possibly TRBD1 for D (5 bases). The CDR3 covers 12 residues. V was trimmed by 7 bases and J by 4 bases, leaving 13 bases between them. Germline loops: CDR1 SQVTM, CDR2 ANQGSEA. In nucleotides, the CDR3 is TGCAGCGCCAGGGAGGAGGGCTATGGCTACACCTTC. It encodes CSAREEGYGYTF. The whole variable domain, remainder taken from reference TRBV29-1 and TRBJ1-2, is SAVISQKPSRDICQRGTSLTIQCQVDSQVTMMFWYRQQPGQSLTLIATANQGSEATYESGFVIDKFPISRPNLTFSTLTVSNMSPEDSSIYLCSAREEGYGYTFGSGTRLTVV.

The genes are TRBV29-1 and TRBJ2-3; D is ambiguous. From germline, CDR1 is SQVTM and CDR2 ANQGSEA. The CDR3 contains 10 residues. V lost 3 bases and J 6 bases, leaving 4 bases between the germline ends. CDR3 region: CSVDWDTQYF. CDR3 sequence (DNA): TGCAGCGTTGATTGGGATACGCAGTATTTT.

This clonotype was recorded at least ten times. The CDR3 coding sequence is TGTGCCAGCAGTTTAATCGCAAATGCGGGGGGTGTTTACGAGCAGTACTTC. Amino acids: CASSLIANAGGVYEQYF. V is TRBV28 and J is TRBJ2-7, with 8 bases matching TRBD2. The CDR3 runs 17 residues. V lost 2 bases to trimming and J lost 4 bases; unmatched junction nucleotides: 13. Germline V gene lookup returns CDR1 MDHEN and CDR2 SYDVKM.

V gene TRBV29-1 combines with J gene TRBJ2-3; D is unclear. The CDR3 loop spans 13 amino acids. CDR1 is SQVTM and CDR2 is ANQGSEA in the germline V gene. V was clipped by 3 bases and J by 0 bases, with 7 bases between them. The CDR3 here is CSVDGQSTDTQYF. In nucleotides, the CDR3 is TGCAGCGTTGATGGTCAGAGCACAGATACGCAGTATTTT.

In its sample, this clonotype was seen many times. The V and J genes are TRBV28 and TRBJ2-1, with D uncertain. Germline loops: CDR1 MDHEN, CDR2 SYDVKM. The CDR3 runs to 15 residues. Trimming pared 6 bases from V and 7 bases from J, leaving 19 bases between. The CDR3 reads CASSFQPVTRNEQFF. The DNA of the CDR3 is TGTGCCAGCAGCTTCCAACCAGTTACGAGGAATGAGCAGTTCTTC.

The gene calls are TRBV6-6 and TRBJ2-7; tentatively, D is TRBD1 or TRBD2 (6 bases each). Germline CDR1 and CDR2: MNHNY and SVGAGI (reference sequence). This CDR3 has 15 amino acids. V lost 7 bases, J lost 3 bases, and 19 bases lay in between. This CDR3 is CASTSRGRTLYEQYF. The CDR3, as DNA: TGTGCCAGCACCTCCCGGGGGCGAACACTCTACGAGCAGTACTTC.

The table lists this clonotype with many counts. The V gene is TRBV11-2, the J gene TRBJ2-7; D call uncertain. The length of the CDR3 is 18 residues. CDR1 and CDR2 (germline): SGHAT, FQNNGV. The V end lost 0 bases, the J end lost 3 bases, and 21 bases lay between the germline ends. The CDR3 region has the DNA TGTGCCAGCAGCTTAGACTCAAATAATAACCCGGCTAGCTACGAGCAGTACTTC. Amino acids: CASSLDSNNNPASYEQYF.

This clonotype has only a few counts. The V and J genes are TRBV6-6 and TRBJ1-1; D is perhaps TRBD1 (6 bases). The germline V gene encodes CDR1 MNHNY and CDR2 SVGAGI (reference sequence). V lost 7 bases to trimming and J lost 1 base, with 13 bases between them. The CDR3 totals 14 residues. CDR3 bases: TGTGCCAGCACTATTAAACAGGGGAACACTGAAGCTTTCTTT. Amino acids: CASTIKQGNTEAFF.

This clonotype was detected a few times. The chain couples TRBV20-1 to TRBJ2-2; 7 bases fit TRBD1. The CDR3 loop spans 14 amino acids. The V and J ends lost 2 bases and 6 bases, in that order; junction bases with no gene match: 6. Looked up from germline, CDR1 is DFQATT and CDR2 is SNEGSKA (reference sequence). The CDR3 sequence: CSARPQGPAGELFF. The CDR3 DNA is TGCAGTGCTAGACCACAGGGGCCGGCCGGGGAGCTGTTTTTT.

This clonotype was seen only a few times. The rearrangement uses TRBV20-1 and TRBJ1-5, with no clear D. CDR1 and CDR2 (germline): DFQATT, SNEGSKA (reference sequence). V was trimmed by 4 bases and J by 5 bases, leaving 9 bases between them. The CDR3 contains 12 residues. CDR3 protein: CSATRPDQPQHF. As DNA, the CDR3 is TGCAGTGCTACCCGTCCGGATCAGCCCCAGCATTTT.

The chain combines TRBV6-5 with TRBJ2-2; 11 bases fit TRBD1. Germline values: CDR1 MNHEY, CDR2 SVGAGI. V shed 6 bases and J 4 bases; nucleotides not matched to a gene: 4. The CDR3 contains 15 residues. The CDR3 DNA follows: TGTGCCAGCAGGGCGGACAGGGGGCTCACCGGGGAGCTGTTTTTT. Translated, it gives CASRADRGLTGELFF.

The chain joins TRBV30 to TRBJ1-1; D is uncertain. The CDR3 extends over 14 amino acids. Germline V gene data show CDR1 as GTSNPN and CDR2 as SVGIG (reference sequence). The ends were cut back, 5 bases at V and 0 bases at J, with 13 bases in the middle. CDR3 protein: CAWGEPPLNTEAFF. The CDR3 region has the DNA TGTGCCTGGGGAGAACCCCCTCTGAACACTGAAGCTTTCTTT.

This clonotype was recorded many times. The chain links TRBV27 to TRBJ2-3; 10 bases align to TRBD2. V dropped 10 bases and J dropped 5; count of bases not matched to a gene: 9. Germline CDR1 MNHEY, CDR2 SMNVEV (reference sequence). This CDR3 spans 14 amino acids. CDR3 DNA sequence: TGTGCCACCCAGCGGGAGGGCTTTATAGATACGCAGTATTTT. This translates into CATQREGFIDTQYF.

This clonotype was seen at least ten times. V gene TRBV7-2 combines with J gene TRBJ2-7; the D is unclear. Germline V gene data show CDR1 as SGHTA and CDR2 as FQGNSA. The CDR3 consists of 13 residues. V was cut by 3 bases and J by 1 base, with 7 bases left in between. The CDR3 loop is CASSFPVSYEQYF. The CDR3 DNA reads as TGTGCCAGCAGCTTTCCTGTTTCCTACGAGCAGTACTTC.

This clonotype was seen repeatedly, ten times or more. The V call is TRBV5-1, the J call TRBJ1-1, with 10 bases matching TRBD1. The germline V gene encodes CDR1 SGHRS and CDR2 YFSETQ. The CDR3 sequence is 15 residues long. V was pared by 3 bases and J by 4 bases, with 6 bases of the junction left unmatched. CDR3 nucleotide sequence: TGCGCCAGCAGCTCGACAGGGGGCGCGGGCACTGAAGCTTTCTTT. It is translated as CASSSTGGAGTEAFF. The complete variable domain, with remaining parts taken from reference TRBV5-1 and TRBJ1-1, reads KAGVTQTPRYLIKTRGQQVTLSCSPISGHRSVSWYQQTPGQGLQFLFEYFSETQRNKGNFPGRFSGRQFSNSRSEMNVSTLELGDSALYLCASSSTGGAGTEAFFGQGTRLTVV.

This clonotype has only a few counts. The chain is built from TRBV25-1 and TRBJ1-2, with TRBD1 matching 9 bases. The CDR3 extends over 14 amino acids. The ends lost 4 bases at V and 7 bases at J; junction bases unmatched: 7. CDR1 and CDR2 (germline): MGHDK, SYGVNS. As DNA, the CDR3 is TGTGCCAGCAGTGCCCTGACAGGGGGGCGTGGCTACACCTTC. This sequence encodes CASSALTGGRGYTF.

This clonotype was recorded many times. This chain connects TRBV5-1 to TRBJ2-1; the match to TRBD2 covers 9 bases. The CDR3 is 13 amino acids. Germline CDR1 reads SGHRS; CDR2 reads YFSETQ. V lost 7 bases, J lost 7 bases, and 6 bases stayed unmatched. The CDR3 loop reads CASGVAGANEQFF. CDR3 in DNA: TGCGCCAGCGGGGTAGCGGGAGCAAATGAGCAGTTCTTC.

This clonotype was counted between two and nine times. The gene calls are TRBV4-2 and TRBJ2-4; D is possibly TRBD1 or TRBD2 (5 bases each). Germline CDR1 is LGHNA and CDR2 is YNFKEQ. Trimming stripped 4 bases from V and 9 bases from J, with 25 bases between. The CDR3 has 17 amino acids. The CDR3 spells CASSPHHRHGAWGIQYF. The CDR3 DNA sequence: TGTGCCAGCAGCCCACATCACCGCCACGGGGCATGGGGCATTCAGTACTTC.

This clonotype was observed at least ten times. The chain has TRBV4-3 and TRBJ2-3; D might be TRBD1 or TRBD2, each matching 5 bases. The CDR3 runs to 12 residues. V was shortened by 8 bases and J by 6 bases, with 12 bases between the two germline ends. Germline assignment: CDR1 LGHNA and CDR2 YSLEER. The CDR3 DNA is TGCGCCAGCTTGGGGGACGGGGATACGCAGTATTTT. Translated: CASLGDGDTQYF.

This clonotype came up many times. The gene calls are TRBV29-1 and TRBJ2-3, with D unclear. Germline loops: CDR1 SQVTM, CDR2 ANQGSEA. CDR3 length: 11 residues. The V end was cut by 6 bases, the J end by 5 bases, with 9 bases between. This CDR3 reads CSVAVVDTQYF. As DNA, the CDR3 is TGCAGCGTAGCAGTGGTAGATACGCAGTATTTT.

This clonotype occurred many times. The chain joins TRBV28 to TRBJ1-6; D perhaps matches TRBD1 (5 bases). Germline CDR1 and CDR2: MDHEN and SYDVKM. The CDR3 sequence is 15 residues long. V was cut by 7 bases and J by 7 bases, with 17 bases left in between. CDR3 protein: CASMGMGVGNSPLHF. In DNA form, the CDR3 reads TGTGCCAGCATGGGGATGGGGGTCGGAAATTCACCCCTCCACTTT.

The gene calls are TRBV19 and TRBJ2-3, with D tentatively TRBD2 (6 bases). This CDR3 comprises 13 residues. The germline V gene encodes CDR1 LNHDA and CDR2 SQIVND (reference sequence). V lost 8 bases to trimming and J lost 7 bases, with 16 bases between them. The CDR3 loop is CASGGTAQYTQYF. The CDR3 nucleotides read TGTGCCAGTGGGGGGACTGCCCAGTATACGCAGTATTTT.

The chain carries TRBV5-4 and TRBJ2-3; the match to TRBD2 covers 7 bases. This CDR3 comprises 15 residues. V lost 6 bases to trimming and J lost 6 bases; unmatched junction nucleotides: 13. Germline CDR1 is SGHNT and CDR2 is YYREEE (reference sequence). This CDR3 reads CASTRGTKVVDTQYF. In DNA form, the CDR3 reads TGTGCCAGCACCCGGGGGACTAAGGTGGTCGATACGCAGTATTTT.

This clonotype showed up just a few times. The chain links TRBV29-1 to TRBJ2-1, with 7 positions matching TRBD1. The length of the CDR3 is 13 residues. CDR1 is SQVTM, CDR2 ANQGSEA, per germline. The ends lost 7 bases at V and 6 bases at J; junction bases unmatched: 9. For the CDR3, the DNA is TGCAGCGGTGGACAGGTGGTTTCCAATGAGCAGTTCTTC. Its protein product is CSGGQVVSNEQFF.